Following are 30 T cell receptor beta chains from one sample sequenced in a study of T cells after yellow fever vaccination. MiXCR was run by TCRdb on the 5' RACE reads, yielding one entry per CDR3 protein. Counted here are some 250,000 distinct CDR3 sequences, about 7.1% occurring once; the ten biggest clones make up approximately 0.85%. The sample was CD4+ T cells sorted from PBMCs, taken 15 days after the yellow fever booster vaccination. These receptors originate from a man aged 25 to 45 who received the YFV17D yellow fever vaccine.

The chain employs TRBV20-1 and TRBJ2-6; D gene ambiguous. With 2 bases removed from V and 2 bases from J, the gap between germline ends came to 22 bases. The CDR3 has 19 amino acids. CDR1 DFQATT and CDR2 SNEGSKA come from the germline V gene (reference sequence). CDR3: CSARFDPGYPIAGANVLTF. In nucleotides, the CDR3 is TGCAGTGCTAGATTCGACCCCGGTTATCCCATCGCTGGGGCCAACGTCCTGACTTTC.

In this sample, this clonotype turned up many times. The chain links TRBV5-1 to TRBJ1-2; D gene unclear. V shed 1 base and J shed 6 bases, with 13 bases lying between them. The CDR3 is 14 residues long. The germline V gene encodes CDR1 SGHRS and CDR2 YFSETQ. As DNA, the CDR3 is TGCGCCAGCAGCTTGTCGTCGCGGAACAATGGCTACACCTTC. Protein product: CASSLSSRNNGYTF.

V is TRBV29-1 and J is TRBJ2-1; TRBD2 matches 10 bases. In germline, CDR1 is SQVTM, CDR2 ANQGSEA. Germline trimming cut 3 bases from V and 5 bases from J; bases unmatched to any gene: 10. This CDR3 comprises 16 residues. CDR3 sequence reads: CSVEGTSASVHNEQFF. CDR3 DNA: TGCAGCGTTGAGGGGACTAGCGCGAGTGTCCACAATGAGCAGTTCTTC.

This clonotype was picked up a small number of times. This chain uses TRBV5-4 with TRBJ2-1; no clear D gene. This CDR3 comprises 15 residues. The ends were cut back, 0 bases at V and 2 bases at J, with 9 bases in the middle. The V gene's germline CDR1 is SGHNT and CDR2 YYREEE (reference sequence). DNA of the CDR3: TGTGCCAGCAGCTTGGAACAGAAGCCCTACAATGAGCAGTTCTTC. Its protein is CASSLEQKPYNEQFF.

This chain connects TRBV7-2 to TRBJ2-7; 11 nucleotides match TRBD2. CDR3 length: 16 amino acids. Germline V gene data show CDR1 as SGHTA and CDR2 as FQGNSA. Losses at the gene ends were 1 base for V and 0 bases for J; bases not matched to a gene: 2. CDR3 in amino acids: CASSLDGTSGSYEQYF. In DNA form, the CDR3 reads TGTGCCAGCAGCTTAGATGGGACTAGCGGCTCCTACGAGCAGTACTTC.

The genes are TRBV18 and TRBJ2-1, with D possibly TRBD2 on 5 matching bases. CDR1 and CDR2 (germline): KGHSH, LQKENI. V was cut by 5 bases and J by 5 bases, with 10 bases left in between. The CDR3 consists of 13 residues. The CDR3 here is CASSYRTDNEQFF. DNA of the CDR3: TGTGCCAGCTCATACCGGACTGACAATGAGCAGTTCTTC.

This chain uses TRBV30 with TRBJ2-3; 9 nucleotides match TRBD2. V dropped 6 bases and J dropped 2; count of bases not matched to a gene: 6. In germline, CDR1 is GTSNPN, CDR2 SVGIG (reference sequence). The CDR3 is made up of 14 amino acids. The CDR3, as DNA: TGTGCCTGCGCGGGAGGGCTCGTCACAGATACGCAGTATTTT. It yields the protein CACAGGLVTDTQYF. The full variable domain, its missing parts supplied by reference TRBV30 and TRBJ2-3, is SQTIHQWPATLVQPVGSPLSLECTVEGTSNPNLYWYRQAAGRGLQLLFYSVGIGQISSEVPQNLSASRPQDRQFILSSKKLLLSDSGFYLCACAGGLVTDTQYFGPGTRLTVL.

This clonotype was seen a few times. The chain uses TRBV4-3 and TRBJ2-2, with 7 bases aligning to TRBD1. Trimming took 5 bases from V and 1 from J; bases not matched to a gene: 10. The germline V gene encodes CDR1 LGHNA and CDR2 YSLEER. The CDR3 loop spans 17 amino acids. The DNA of the CDR3 is TGCGCCAGCAGCTACCAGCCCGGGACAGAGAACACCGGGGAGCTGTTTTTT. Translation: CASSYQPGTENTGELFF.

This clonotype was counted between two and nine times. The CDR3 nucleotides read TGTGCCAGCAGCCTTCGGGGCGCGGGAGGGCCAGATGAGCAGTTCTTC. Encoded protein: CASSLRGAGGPDEQFF. V and J are TRBV7-6 and TRBJ2-1; TRBD2 matches at 9 bases. This CDR3 region has 16 residues. The germline CDR1 and CDR2 sequences are SGHVS and FNYEAQ. V lost 5 bases, J lost 8 bases, and 13 bases stayed unmatched.

This clonotype was observed many times. V usage is TRBV12-3 or TRBV12-4 and J usage is TRBJ1-1; D is unclear. V dropped 4 bases and J dropped 6 bases, with 15 bases sitting between them. The CDR3 sequence is 14 residues long. CDR3: CASSSAMSGAEAFF. CDR3 nucleotides: TGTGCCAGCAGTTCAGCGATGTCAGGCGCTGAAGCTTTCTTT.

This clonotype has at least ten counts. The CDR3 sequence is CASSLARYNEQFF. The CDR3 bases are TGTGCCAGCAGCCTGGCCCGCTACAATGAGCAGTTCTTC. This chain uses TRBV6-5 with TRBJ2-1; D call uncertain. This CDR3 has 13 residues. Germline assignment: CDR1 MNHEY and CDR2 SVGAGI. The ends were cut back, 6 bases at V and 3 bases at J, with 9 bases in the middle.

V gene TRBV3-1 combines with J gene TRBJ2-1; tentative D call: TRBD1 (5 bases). CDR3 length: 12 amino acids. Trimming pared 11 bases from V and 12 bases from J, leaving 20 bases between. Germline CDR1 is LGHDT and CDR2 is YNNKEL (reference sequence). CDR3 nucleotides: TGTGCCTCCACCCAAGATAGGGGCGGGCAGTTCTTC. It encodes CASTQDRGGQFF.

On this clonotype itself: This may come from a read error, since a much larger clone is one base off. This chain connects TRBV5-6 to TRBJ2-1, with D maybe TRBD2 (6 bases). Trimming took off 1 base at V and 6 bases at J, with 14 bases between the two ends. CDR3 length: 15 amino acids. From germline, CDR1 is SGHDT and CDR2 YYEEEE. The CDR3 coding sequence is TGTGCCAGCAGCTTGTACGCGGGAACGTCCAATGAGCAGTTCTTC. Translation: CASSLYAGTSNEQFF.

This clonotype was seen a few times. The chain combines TRBV7-2 with TRBJ2-1; D gene uncertain. Germline V CDR1 and CDR2: SGHTA, FQGNSA. Between the trimmed V and J ends, which lost 5 bases and 4 bases, there was a span of 15 bases. CDR3 length: 15 amino acids. DNA for the CDR3: TGTGCCAGCAGCCTCCCCCTGCGTTCATACAATGAGCAGTTCTTC. Translating it yields CASSLPLRSYNEQFF.

This clonotype was found a few times. The chain couples TRBV7-3 to TRBJ1-4; 10 nucleotides align to TRBD1. CDR1 SGHTA and CDR2 FQGTGA come from the germline V gene. The CDR3 covers 17 residues. Germline trimming cut 3 bases from V and 1 base from J; bases unmatched to any gene: 5. CDR3 amino acids: CASSFGTGAGTNEKLFF. In DNA, the CDR3 is TGTGCCAGCAGCTTCGGGACAGGGGCTGGAACTAATGAAAAACTGTTTTTT.

This clonotype was observed many times. The CDR3 sequence is CAISESAGGRNEQYF. DNA of the CDR3: TGTGCCATCAGTGAGTCGGCGGGAGGGCGGAACGAGCAGTACTTC. The rearrangement links TRBV10-3 to TRBJ2-7; 9 bases are a match to TRBD2. CDR1 is ENHRY, CDR2 SYGVKD, per germline. This CDR3 contains 15 residues. Trimming removed 0 bases from V and 5 bases from J; junction bases left unmatched: 5.

This clonotype appeared a few times. V is TRBV7-9 and J is TRBJ1-2; possible D gene TRBD1, 6 bases. Trimming removed 6 bases at V and 3 bases at J, with 14 bases between. The CDR3 contains 14 residues. Germline-derived CDR1 and CDR2 are SEHNR and FQNEAQ (reference sequence). Written as DNA, the CDR3 is TGTGCCAGCAGAAGGGACACGAGCTACTATGGCTACACCTTC. Translated, it gives CASRRDTSYYGYTF.

This clonotype was seen many times. V usage is TRBV7-2 and J usage is TRBJ2-1, with TRBD2 as a possible D gene (5 bases). The germline CDR1 and CDR2 sequences are SGHTA and FQGNSA. V shed 4 bases and J shed 0 bases, with 10 bases lying between them. The CDR3 loop spans 15 amino acids. Written as DNA, the CDR3 is TGTGCCAGCAGCTCCGGACTGAGCTCCTACAATGAGCAGTTCTTC. Translating it yields CASSSGLSSYNEQFF.

The chain has TRBV6-5 and TRBJ1-5, with D unresolved. V lost 4 bases and J 7 bases, leaving 14 bases between the germline ends. The germline V gene has CDR1 MNHEY and CDR2 SVGAGI. This CDR3 comprises 14 residues. CDR3 residues: CASSFEGFGQPQHF. CDR3 coding DNA: TGTGCCAGCAGTTTTGAAGGGTTTGGCCAGCCCCAGCATTTT.

This clonotype occurred a few times. This chain connects TRBV21-1 to TRBJ2-7; TRBD2 is taken as the D call from the table, unchecked against the DNA. TRBV21-1 is designated a pseudogene. The CDR3 contains 16 residues. CDR3 nucleotide sequence: TGTGCCAGCAGCGCAAGATCTAGCGGGAGGGCCTACGAGCAGTACTTC. This gives the protein CASSARSSGRAYEQYF.

V is TRBV5-1 and J is TRBJ1-2; 7 bases map to TRBD1. Germline loops: CDR1 SGHRS, CDR2 YFSETQ. V trimming: 1 base; J trimming: 3 bases; junction bases outside the gene matches: 3. The CDR3 consists of 14 residues. The CDR3 nucleotides read TGCGCCAGCAGCTTGTACCAGGGGGACTATGGCTACACCTTC. Translation gives CASSLYQGDYGYTF.

CDR3 sequence: CASSQDRVGYEQFF. The CDR3 nucleotides read TGTGCCAGCAGCCAAGACAGGGTAGGATATGAGCAGTTCTTC. The rearrangement links TRBV3-1 to TRBJ2-1; D may be TRBD1 (5 bases). The germline V and J ends were trimmed by 0 bases and 8 bases, with 11 bases remaining between them. Germline CDR1 LGHDT, CDR2 YNNKEL (reference sequence). The CDR3 extends over 14 amino acids.

In this sample, this clonotype turned up many times. V is TRBV6-2 or TRBV6-3 and J is TRBJ2-1, with D possibly matching TRBD2 (6 bases). This CDR3 contains 12 residues. From germline, CDR1 is MNHEY and CDR2 SVGEGT. The CDR3 coding sequence is TGTGTCACGCGGGGCACTTACAATGAGCAGTTCTTC. The encoded protein is CVTRGTYNEQFF.

This clonotype was counted only a few times. The chain joins TRBV20-1 to TRBJ2-5; 7 positions agree with TRBD1. This CDR3 spans 13 amino acids. The V and J ends lost 3 bases and 4 bases, in that order; junction bases with no gene match: 5. Looked up from germline, CDR1 is DFQATT and CDR2 is SNEGSKA (reference sequence). The CDR3 coding sequence is TGCAGTGCTAGGGAGACAGGGCTAGAGACCCAGTACTTC. Its translation is CSARETGLETQYF.

The CDR3 DNA follows: TGTGCCAGCTCATATACCGGGACAGGCAATCAGCCCCAGCATTTT. Translated, it gives CASSYTGTGNQPQHF. The V and J genes are TRBV18 and TRBJ1-5, with 7 bases that match TRBD1. This CDR3 region has 15 residues. V shed 5 bases and J 2 bases; nucleotides not matched to a gene: 6. Per the germline V gene, CDR1 is KGHSH and CDR2 is LQKENI.

CDR3 amino acids: CASSHQGAREAFF. CDR3 bases: TGCGCCAGCAGCCATCAGGGGGCGCGGGAAGCTTTCTTT. The chain employs TRBV4-3 and TRBJ1-1, with 8 nucleotides matching TRBD1. CDR3 length: 13 amino acids. V trimming: 3 bases; J trimming: 8 bases; junction bases outside the gene matches: 5. Per germline, CDR1 LGHNA and CDR2 YSLEER.

The V and J genes are TRBV4-3 and TRBJ2-5; possible D gene TRBD2, 5 bases. In germline, CDR1 is LGHNA, CDR2 YSLEER. Trimming pared 1 base from V and 4 bases from J, leaving 16 bases between. The CDR3 is made up of 16 amino acids. The CDR3 spells CASSQAFAGNGETQYF. In DNA, the CDR3 is TGCGCCAGCAGCCAAGCGTTCGCGGGTAACGGAGAGACCCAGTACTTC.

This clonotype was detected many times. The genes are TRBV19 and TRBJ2-7; D may correspond to TRBD1 or TRBD2 (5 bases each). V was shortened by 0 bases and J by 0 bases, with 15 bases between the two germline ends. The CDR3 contains 17 residues. The V gene's germline CDR1 is LNHDA and CDR2 SQIVND (reference sequence). This chain's CDR3 is CASSIDLTGRNSYEQYF. The CDR3 DNA reads TGTGCCAGTAGTATAGATCTGACGGGGCGGAACTCCTACGAGCAGTACTTC.

V and J are TRBV18 and TRBJ2-1, with a weak D call TRBD2 (6 bases). Between the trimmed V and J ends, which lost 2 bases and 6 bases, there was a span of 11 bases. Per germline, CDR1 KGHSH and CDR2 LQKENI. This CDR3 spans 14 amino acids. CDR3 DNA: TGTGCCAGCTCACCAGGGGGGAGACCCAATGAGCAGTTCTTC. This sequence encodes CASSPGGRPNEQFF. Full variable domain (remainder filled in from reference TRBV18 and TRBJ2-1): NAGVMQNPRHLVRRRGQEARLRCSPMKGHSHVYWYRQLPEEGLKFMVYLQKENIIDESGMPKERFSAEFPKEGPSILRIQQVVRGDSAAYFCASSPGGRPNEQFFGPGTRLTVL.

This clonotype has ten or more counts. The chain recombines TRBV5-1 with TRBJ2-7; D gene ambiguous. The ends were cut back, 1 base at V and 0 bases at J, with 11 bases in the middle. Per germline, CDR1 SGHRS and CDR2 YFSETQ. The CDR3 has 15 amino acids. In DNA, the CDR3 is TGCGCCAGCAGCTTGTCCGGAGCCAACTCCTACGAGCAGTACTTC. It codes for CASSLSGANSYEQYF.